This T cell receptor beta chain came from a study of T cells after yellow fever vaccination. The sample holds many counts of this clonotype. Its antigen is unidentified. TCRdb processed the 5' RACE reads anew with MiXCR; each CDR3 protein has one entry. Among approximately 350,000 distinct CDR3 sequences listed, about 9.9% were seen once. Findings of the study overall: Abundant clonotypes from the bulk population could get into FACS-sorted repertoires as contaminants. Most clones from primary vaccination were detected again post-booster (about 95% CD4, 88% CD8).

Trimming took 4 bases from V and 8 from J; bases not matched to a gene: 11. Germline V lookup: CDR1 SGHDT, CDR2 YYEEEE. The CDR3 is 14 amino acids. This clonotype originated in a man aged 18-30 years who received the YFV17D yellow fever vaccine. The sample consisted of PBMCs, taken on the day of the first yellow fever vaccination. The chain joins TRBV5-6 to TRBJ1-2, with TRBD1 matching 7 bases. The CDR3 nucleotides are TGTGCCAGCAGCCTTGACTTACGCAGGGGGGGCTACACCTTC. It encodes CASSLDLRRGGYTF.